This passage covers 2 T cell receptor beta chains from one sample sequenced in a study of monozygotic twins with inflammatory bowel disease. TCRdb derives one entry per CDR3 protein from the 5' RACE reads, leaving out DNA. This sample's clone table lists more than 300,000 distinct CDR3 sequences. The sample consisted of blood. Receptors originate from a human donor with ulcerative colitis or Crohn's disease, or a healthy co-twin of an affected twin (not recorded which).

The chain joins TRBV11-3 to TRBJ2-2; the D call from TCRdb, TRBD1, cannot be confirmed without DNA. Per germline, CDR1 SGHNT and CDR2 YENEEA. The CDR3 spans 16 residues. The CDR3: CASSLGYREYTGELFF.

The chain's CDR3 is CSASGGLNTEAFF. V gene TRBV29-1 combines with J gene TRBJ1-1. The germline gives CDR1 SQVTM, CDR2 ANQGSEA. CDR3 length equals 13 residues.